This T cell receptor beta chain appears in the sequencing data of a study of siplizumab effects on memory and regulatory T cells. Germline V gene data show CDR1 as SNHLY and CDR2 as FYNNEI. The CDR3 covers 20 residues. V was pared by 1 base and J by 0 bases, with 16 bases of the junction left unmatched. Assay: immunoSEQ multiplex PCR; the TCRdb copy retains only in-frame clones and omits some. The sample lists about 100,000 clones; 94% were seen once. Sample: non-Treg CD4+ T cells sorted from blood. The chain combines TRBV2 with TRBJ2-7; 9 nucleotides agree with TRBD2. This TCR came from a human donor in good health. CDR3: CASSEGGGSSGVTSSYEQYF. CDR3 nucleotide sequence: TGTGCCAGCAGTGAAGGGGGAGGGTCTAGCGGGGTTACTAGCTCCTACGAGCAGTACTTC.